Each of the 11 T cell receptor beta chains below was sequenced from the same sample in a study of blood T cells in healthy people across ages. Next came a second PCR, run for roughly 6 to 11 cycles, which used a sample-barcoded 5' primer along with a J-beta primer mix. MiXCR, run by TCRdb on the 5' RACE reads, gives a single entry per CDR3 protein. The data contain approximately 670,000 distinct CDR3 sequences, around 38% of them seen just once; the ten biggest clones take up roughly 30%. The sequenced material came from blood. These receptors originate from a man older than 75 in good health.

This sequence joins TRBV7-2 and TRBJ1-2, with D possibly TRBD1 on 6 matching bases. The CDR3 length is 16 residues. Between the trimmed V and J ends, which lost 1 base and 4 bases, there was a span of 16 bases. Germline CDR1 reads SGHTA; CDR2 reads FQGNSA. CDR3 DNA: TGTGCCAGCAGCTTAGGGGGGCGACATAACTTCTATGGCTACACCTTC. It encodes CASSLGGRHNFYGYTF. The full variable domain, in which reference TRBV7-2 and TRBJ1-2 provide the parts outside the CDR3, is GAGVSQSPSNKVTEKGKDVELRCDPISGHTALYWYRQSLGQGLEFLIYFQGNSAPDKSGLPSDRFSAERTGGSVSTLTIQRTQQEDSAVYLCASSLGGRHNFYGYTFGSGTRLTVV.

CDR3 coding DNA: TGCAGCGTTGATCCGGGCACGAGCTCCTACAATGAGCAGTTCTTC. This encodes CSVDPGTSSYNEQFF. The gene calls are TRBV29-1 and TRBJ2-1, with no clear D. V dropped 3 bases and J dropped 0 bases, with 12 bases sitting between them. The CDR3 is made up of 15 amino acids. Per the germline V gene, CDR1 is SQVTM and CDR2 is ANQGSEA.

This clonotype was counted only a few times. The rearrangement links TRBV15 to TRBJ1-4; unclear D gene. The CDR3 has 15 amino acids. V gave up 6 bases and J gave up 0 bases, with 11 bases separating them. Germline-derived CDR1 and CDR2 are LNHNV and YYDKDF (reference sequence). For the CDR3, the DNA is TGTGCCACCAGGTCTGACCGTGCAACTAATGAAAAACTGTTTTTT. The encoded protein is CATRSDRATNEKLFF.

The CDR3 coding sequence is TGCAGCGTCCAGACGGACCTAGCGGGGGCAAACAATGAGCAGTTCTTC. It translates to CSVQTDLAGANNEQFF. The J gene is TRBJ2-1, the V gene TRBV29-1, with 10 bases aligning to TRBD2. J was trimmed by 5 bases and V by 6 bases; bases with no gene match: 13. Germline assignment: CDR1 SQVTM and CDR2 ANQGSEA. This CDR3 has 16 residues.

V usage is TRBV2 and J usage is TRBJ2-3; a weak D match, TRBD1 (5 bases). Germline values: CDR1 SNHLY, CDR2 FYNNEI. The CDR3 extends over 15 amino acids. The V end was cut by 7 bases, the J end by 2 bases, with 16 bases between. The CDR3 region has the DNA TGTGCCAGCATTCGCCTGACAGTCTCCACAGATACGCAGTATTTT. It is translated as CASIRLTVSTDTQYF.

The V call is TRBV7-6, the J call TRBJ2-5; 8 nucleotides match TRBD2. The CDR3 spans 15 residues. Germline V CDR1 and CDR2: SGHVS, FNYEAQ. Losses at the gene ends were 4 bases for V and 5 bases for J; bases not matched to a gene: 9. In DNA, the CDR3 is TGTGCCAGCAGCTCGGTCCTCGGGGGGGGCGAGACCCAGTACTTC. It is translated as CASSSVLGGGETQYF.

The genes are TRBV6-1 and TRBJ2-5; 12 bases fit TRBD2. The CDR3 runs to 13 residues. Germline CDR1 and CDR2: MNHNS and SASEGT. Losses at the gene ends were 5 bases for V and 11 bases for J; bases not matched to a gene: 6. The CDR3 nucleotides read TGTGCCAGCAGTCGACTAGCGGGGGTTGGGCAGTACTTC. Residues: CASSRLAGVGQYF.

The genes are TRBV15 and TRBJ2-2, with 12 bases matching TRBD2. The CDR3 runs 16 residues. Losses at the gene ends were 5 bases for V and 4 bases for J; bases not matched to a gene: 5. Germline values: CDR1 LNHNV, CDR2 YYDKDF (reference sequence). The CDR3 loop is CATSPRLAGATGELFF. The CDR3 DNA follows: TGTGCCACCAGCCCTAGACTAGCGGGAGCCACCGGGGAGCTGTTTTTT.

The chain has TRBV7-2 and TRBJ1-1; D ambiguous. CDR1 SGHTA and CDR2 FQGNSA come from the germline V gene. The CDR3 runs to 15 residues. Trimming removed 7 bases at V and 2 bases at J, with 17 bases between. CDR3 coding DNA: TGTGCCAGCACACCCCTTCCCTGGGGAAACACTGAAGCTTTCTTT. Translation: CASTPLPWGNTEAFF.

This clonotype has only a few counts. The V call is TRBV11-2, the J call TRBJ2-6, with TRBD1 as a possible D gene (5 bases). This CDR3 comprises 15 residues. V shed 3 bases and J shed 2 bases, with 8 bases lying between them. Germline loops: CDR1 SGHAT, CDR2 FQNNGV. As DNA, the CDR3 is TGTGCCAGCAGCTTCAGGGTAACTGGGGCCAACGTCCTGACTTTC. Its protein is CASSFRVTGANVLTF.

The chain is built from TRBV4-2 and TRBJ2-2; 10 positions agree with TRBD2. The CDR3 has 19 residues. Trimming at V came to 0 bases and at J to 6 bases, leaving 13 bases not matched to a gene. Germline CDR1 is LGHNA and CDR2 is YNFKEQ. The CDR3: CASSQDLSSGSFGSGELFF. The DNA for the CDR3 is TGTGCCAGCAGCCAAGATCTCTCTAGCGGGAGCTTTGGGTCCGGGGAGCTGTTTTTT.